A selection of T cell receptor beta chains follows, all from one sample in a study of T cells in Graves' hyperthyroidism and ophthalmopathy. TCRdb re-called the multiplex PCR reads through MiXCR, storing one row per CDR3 protein. Of 700,000 to 950,000 distinct CDR3 sequences in the sample, 35% are singletons; the top ten hold less than 40%. The specimen was blood. The receptors were gathered from a woman aged 40-49 years with Graves' hyperthyroidism. CDR3s include the opening cysteine and the closing phenylalanine or tryptophan. D genes are given only for firm matches. Only part of the rows carry a size: once, few, many, or a class if the clone is expanded.

D: -; V: TRBV7-8; size: -; J: TRBJ2-5; CDR3: CASSVRGGGFQETQYF; DNA: TGTGCCAGCAGCGTCAGGGGGGGGGGATTTCAGGAGACCCAGTACTTC
D: -; V: TRBV29-1; size: many; J: TRBJ2-7; CDR3: CSVGRANRNEQYF; DNA: TGCAGCGTTGGTCGGGCCAACCGGAACGAGCAGTACTTC
D: -; V: TRBV7-6; size: -; J: TRBJ1-5; CDR3: CASSLRGTPETQHF; DNA: TGTGCCAGCAGCTTAAGGGGGACCCCAGAGACCCAGCATTTT
D: TRBD2; V: TRBV10-3; size: many; J: TRBJ2-5; CDR3: CAIGGTSGQETQYF; DNA: TGTGCCATCGGAGGGACTAGCGGCCAAGAGACCCAGTACTTC
D: -; V: TRBV19; size: many; J: TRBJ1-2; CDR3: CASSTFSDRRRYGYTF; DNA: TGTGCCAGTAGTACCTTCTCGGACCGCCGACGCTATGGCTACACCTTC
D: -; V: TRBV6-6; size: few; J: TRBJ1-4; CDR3: CASSWQSHRSLFF; DNA: TGTGCCAGCAGTTGGCAATCCCACAGGTCGCTGTTTTTT
D: TRBD1; V: TRBV4-3; size: -; J: TRBJ1-4; CDR3: CASSQELTGATNEKLFF; DNA: TGCGCCAGCAGCCAGGAGTTGACAGGGGCAACTAATGAAAAACTGTTTTTT
D: TRBD1; V: TRBV19; size: -; J: TRBJ2-3; CDR3: CASARQGAGRTDTQYF; DNA: TGTGCCAGTGCACGACAGGGGGCGGGTCGCACAGATACGCAGTATTTT
D: -; V: TRBV6-5; size: many; J: TRBJ1-5; CDR3: CASSGGTGNQPQHF; DNA: TGTGCCAGCAGCGGGGGAACAGGGAATCAGCCCCAGCATTTT
D: -; V: TRBV12-3/TRBV12-4; size: -; J: TRBJ1-1; CDR3: CASSPYEGVAEAFF; DNA: TGTGCCAGCAGTCCGTATGAGGGCGTCGCTGAAGCTTTCTTT
D: -; V: TRBV4-1; size: -; J: TRBJ1-2; CDR3: CASSQRNNYGYTF; DNA: TGCGCCAGCAGCCAAAGGAACAACTATGGCTACACCTTC
D: -; V: TRBV11-3; size: many; J: TRBJ1-4; CDR3: CASSSIDGVELFF; DNA: TGTGCCAGCAGCTCGATAGACGGTGTGGAACTGTTTTTT
D: TRBD1; V: TRBV2; size: -; J: TRBJ2-7; CDR3: CASRGTAAYEQYF; DNA: TGTGCCAGCAGAGGGACAGCCGCCTACGAGCAGTACTTC
D: -; V: TRBV2; size: many; J: TRBJ1-2; CDR3: CAISWGGFYGYTF; DNA: TGTGCCATTTCATGGGGGGGGTTCTATGGCTACACCTTC
D: -; V: TRBV4-3; size: few; J: TRBJ1-3; CDR3: CASSQSEGNTIYF; DNA: TGCGCCAGCAGCCAATCCGAGGGAAACACCATATATTTT
D: TRBD1; V: TRBV7-2; size: many; J: TRBJ1-2; CDR3: CASSLTGQGAVLGYGYTF; DNA: TGTGCCAGCAGCTTGACGGGACAGGGAGCGGTACTGGGGTATGGCTACACCTTC
D: TRBD1; V: TRBV7-3; size: few; J: TRBJ1-1; CDR3: CASSLTGKMNTEAFF; DNA: TGTGCCAGCAGCTTGACAGGGAAGATGAACACTGAAGCTTTCTTT
D: -; V: TRBV9; size: few; J: TRBJ2-2; CDR3: CASSAGGPLDTGELFF; DNA: TGTGCCAGCAGCGCCGGGGGCCCCCTCGACACCGGGGAGCTGTTTTTT
D: TRBD1; V: TRBV7-2; size: many; J: TRBJ1-5; CDR3: CASSLAWDRGQPQHF; DNA: TGTGCCAGCAGCTTAGCCTGGGACAGGGGCCAGCCCCAGCATTTT
D: -; V: TRBV29-1; size: -; J: TRBJ2-1; CDR3: CSVEGAAQANEQIF; DNA: TGCAGCGTTGAAGGGGCCGCTCAGGCCAATGAGCAGATCTTC
D: -; V: TRBV10-1; size: -; J: TRBJ1-5; CDR3: CASLRWGGGRNQPQHF; DNA: TGCGCCAGTCTCCGATGGGGAGGCGGGCGCAATCAGCCCCAGCATTTT
D: -; V: TRBV2; size: -; J: TRBJ1-5; CDR3: CASSSASGSGTQHF; DNA: TGTGCCAGCAGCTCGGCTAGCGGTTCAGGAACCCAGCATTTT
D: -; V: TRBV20-1; size: many; J: TRBJ1-4; CDR3: CSASVGQSYEKLFF; DNA: TGCAGTGCTAGTGTCGGACAGAGTTATGAAAAACTGTTTTTT
D: -; V: TRBV9; size: few; J: TRBJ1-3; CDR3: CASSRAGTLFGNTIYF; DNA: TGTGCCAGCAGCCGTGCCGGGACACTATTCGGAAACACCATATATTTT
D: TRBD1; V: TRBV29-1; size: many; J: TRBJ2-7; CDR3: CSVRTGTYEQYF; DNA: TGCAGCGTGAGGACAGGGACCTACGAGCAGTACTTC
D: -; V: TRBV5-1; size: many; J: TRBJ1-2; CDR3: CASSAGQPDYTF; DNA: TGCGCCAGCAGCGCAGGACAGCCTGACTACACCTTC
D: TRBD2; V: TRBV7-2; size: -; J: TRBJ2-3; CDR3: CASRPSGSTDTQYF; DNA: TGTGCCAGCAGGCCTAGCGGGAGCACAGATACGCAGTATTTT
D: -; V: TRBV12-3/TRBV12-4; size: many; J: TRBJ1-1; CDR3: CASSLRQVNGEAFF; DNA: TGTGCCAGCAGTTTAAGGCAGGTGAACGGTGAAGCTTTCTTT
D: -; V: TRBV20-1; size: -; J: TRBJ2-7; CDR3: CSARDPTDPYGQYF; DNA: TGCAGTGCTAGAGATCCGACAGACCCCTACGGGCAGTACTTC
D: -; V: TRBV12-3/TRBV12-4; size: few; J: TRBJ1-4; CDR3: CASSSGRGTRNEKLFF; DNA: TGTGCCAGCAGTTCCGGTCGCGGGACTCGTAATGAAAAACTGTTTTTT
D: -; V: TRBV6-5; size: few; J: TRBJ1-4; CDR3: CASSYSTTLATNEKLFF; DNA: TGTGCCAGCAGTTACTCGACTACACTAGCAACTAATGAAAAACTGTTTTTT
D: TRBD1; V: TRBV7-9; size: -; J: TRBJ1-4; CDR3: CASSPRQGTGNEKLFF; DNA: TGTGCCAGCAGCCCACGACAGGGGACAGGGAATGAAAAACTGTTTTTT
D: TRBD1; V: TRBV10-3; size: many; J: TRBJ1-1; CDR3: CAISEPRTGEVNTEAFF; DNA: TGTGCCATCAGTGAGCCTCGGACAGGAGAAGTGAACACTGAAGCTTTCTTT
D: TRBD1; V: TRBV6-5; size: few; J: TRBJ1-5; CDR3: CASSKGQGADQPQHF; DNA: TGTGCCAGCAGTAAAGGACAGGGGGCGGATCAGCCCCAGCATTTT
D: -; V: TRBV12-3/TRBV12-4; size: few; J: TRBJ1-1; CDR3: CASCSGTEAFF; DNA: TGTGCCAGCTGCAGTGGGACTGAAGCTTTCTTT
D: -; V: TRBV6-6; size: -; J: TRBJ1-1; CDR3: CAGSYRGGPNTEAFF; DNA: TGTGCCGGCAGTTATAGGGGAGGACCGAACACTGAAGCTTTCTTT
D: -; V: TRBV29-1; size: -; J: TRBJ1-1; CDR3: CSLDGILGLQTEAFF; DNA: TGCAGCTTGGACGGGATCCTGGGTCTGCAAACTGAAGCTTTCTTT
D: TRBD1; V: TRBV7-9; size: -; J: TRBJ2-7; CDR3: CASSHQGAGQPQQYF; DNA: TGTGCCAGCAGCCATCAGGGGGCAGGACAGCCCCAGCAGTACTTC
D: TRBD2; V: TRBV6-1; size: -; J: TRBJ2-3; CDR3: CASRPAGGHGDTQYF; DNA: TGTGCCAGCAGGCCAGCGGGGGGGCATGGAGATACGCAGTATTTT
D: TRBD1; V: TRBV7-9; size: many; J: TRBJ1-6; CDR3: CASSRLNGTGVGKSYNSPLHF; DNA: TGTGCCAGCAGCCGACTAAACGGGACAGGGGTAGGTAAGTCCTATAATTCACCCCTCCACTTT